This TCR beta chain was sequenced during a study of T cells in Graves' hyperthyroidism and ophthalmopathy (dated by TCRdb to between 2019 and 2020). For context, the study as a whole: Peripheral blood was sampled at the time of initial diagnosis, prior to any treatment. To identify distinguishing TCR V-J signatures, a discovery cohort of 100 or so patients was used, comprising some 45 with Graves' ophthalmopathy and some 60 with stable Graves' hyperthyroidism. An independent validation cohort of around 19 hyperthyroidism patients and 15 or so patients who later progressed to ophthalmopathy tested prospective prediction of ophthalmopathy. For training and testing, the 80 to 100 patients in the discovery cohort were randomly divided in a 7:3 ratio. In more than 5 Graves' hyperthyroidism patients, the study also compared T-cell repertoires from thyroid tissue with T-cell repertoires from blood. Following sampling, methimazole starting at 30 mg daily was given to hyperthyroidism patients, and high-dose intravenous methylprednisolone was given to ophthalmopathy patients. According to the paper, TCR Vbeta CDR3 sequencing was carried out on 135 peripheral blood samples, which came from under 50 ophthalmopathy, around 75 hyperthyroidism and roughly 17 progressor patients.

The TCR beta CDR3 regions were amplified from RNA transcripts. The first round of RT-PCR for the TCR CDR3 was performed with the HTBI primer set and the Qiagen OneStep RT-PCR kit. Libraries were constructed in a second round of multiplex PCR, after which size selection and purification were performed. Paired-end sequencing of the libraries was performed with 100 bp reads on an Illumina HiSeq2000. In the authors' own workflow: SOAPnuke was used to process the raw data, throwing out any read that contained adapters or uncalled bases, had a mean Phred below 15, or lacked an exact constant-primer or identifier match. High-quality paired reads were merged using COPE v1.2.5, and each unique nucleotide sequence was defined as a clonotype. Clonotypes were aligned to IMGT TRBV, TRBD and TRBJ reference segments using MiTCR v1.1. The analysis was restricted to V-J combinations with a frequency above 0.0001, which together covered 99.2% of the repertoires. A TCS score was defined as the ratio of F50 (clonal expansion) to E x V (chaos), with BLOSUM62-based TCRdist applied between CDR3 peptides within each V-J. Welch's t-statistics and random forest reduced roughly 500 V-J features to about 13, which were used in a naive Bayes classifier (R e1071). TCRdb reprocessed the public reads (quality trimming at Q25 with fastp, clone calling with MiXCR) and kept in-frame beta chains. Entries are consolidated by CDR3 protein sequence, retaining the most common genes and DNA. The V and J calls shown here were made by TCRdb, not taken from the authors' results. This sample is represented by roughly 170,000 distinct CDR3 sequences; about a sixth of them were singletons. Of the sample, roughly 30% falls within the top ten clones.

In its sample, this clonotype was seen many times. The antigen it binds to is not known. Base qualities are not recorded, but no much larger clone differs from it by a single base. Study-wide findings and limitations: Most expanded thyroid clonotypes (frequency above 0.001) were also detected in blood, suggesting blood repertoires may reflect thyroid immune responses. Ophthalmopathy was separated from stable hyperthyroidism by a 13 V-J signature model, with roughly 88% sensitivity and just over 81% specificity obtained in cross-validation and 80%/75% obtained in testing. In validation, the model predicted progression to ophthalmopathy a median of roughly six months before onset, with around 70% sensitivity and about 72% specificity. Sample size was not statistically predetermined, and blinding of investigators to group allocation was not performed.

Stable Graves' hyperthyroidism was defined as the absence of progression to ophthalmopathy over 18 months of follow-up. The hyperthyroidism patients were between 18 and 65 years old and newly diagnosed, with a disease duration of less than 2 months. Patients with uncontrolled infections, other autoimmune diseases, pregnancy or lactation were excluded. Diagnoses were based on clinical symptoms, serum thyroxine and TRAb, thyroid ultrasound and orbital computed tomography. PBMCs were separated from roughly 9.3 ml of fresh peripheral blood using Ficoll-Paque density gradient centrifugation. Total RNA was extracted using Trizol reagent, and RNA quality was assessed on an Agilent 2100 Bioanalyzer. Per the germline V gene, MGHDK is the CDR1 and SYGVNS is the CDR2. V is shortened by 2 bases, J by 4 bases, and the region joining them spans 6 bases. There are 13 amino acids in the CDR3, from cysteine to phenylalanine inclusive. The sequence is cut down to CDR3 DNA, 39 bases in frame from base 1.

Sequencing was carried out using blood. In this chain, TRBV25-1 is recombined with TRBJ2-1; no D gene is confidently identified. The source is a woman aged 50 to 60 with Graves' hyperthyroidism. The CDR3 region reads CASSELLYNEQFF. The nucleotides are TGTGCCAGCAGTGAACTACTGTACAATGAGCAGTTCTTC.